The clone carrying this T cell receptor beta chain was counted between two and nine times. Its antigen remains unknown. This record belongs to a study of identical twins. Study results and caveats: Modeled out-of-frame TCR alpha sharing in monozygotic twins fell below observed levels. Memory repertoires showed no such pattern, whereas abundant cord blood beta clonotypes carried fewer insertions. Twin pairs' shared out-of-frame alpha sequences were enriched in low generation probability.

Donors uniformly comprised healthy Caucasians. TCRdb used MiXCR to reprocess the 5' RACE reads, holding one entry per CDR3 protein. The sample includes 700,000 to 950,000 distinct CDR3 sequences, roughly an eighth of them seen just once. Germline V gene lookup returns CDR1 DFQATT and CDR2 SNEGSKA (reference sequence). This CDR3 spans 15 amino acids. Another study also made use of these data, one on yellow fever vaccine responses in identical twins.

The rearrangement uses TRBV20-1 and TRBJ2-5; possible D gene TRBD2, 6 bases. The sequenced sample was PBMCs. The receptor was isolated from a woman in her late teens or twenties in good health. The CDR3 sequence is CSVGTLATGGETQYF. DNA of the CDR3: TGCAGCGTAGGGACCCTAGCGACCGGGGGAGAGACCCAGTACTTC.